This record concerns one T cell receptor beta chain sequence. With 1 base removed from V and 4 bases from J, the gap between germline ends came to 29 bases. The germline V gene encodes CDR1 LGHNA and CDR2 YSLEER. The CDR3 has 20 residues. The data originate from a study of blood T cell repertoires in COVID-19. Study-level information: Acute and convalescent COVID-19 samples came from the United States, Italy and Spain. From T cells, B-cell-depleted T cells, or PBMCs came the material, which was cDNA or gDNA.

Methods used by the authors: How many nucleated cells were present was estimated from reference gene primer amplification. Assay: immunoSEQ multiplex PCR; the TCRdb copy retains only in-frame clones and omits some. V, J and clone size were drawn from that table, and D and trimming were deduced from the DNA. This table has 650,000 to 800,000 clones, approximately 90% appearing once. This receptor was obtained from a woman under 30 with acute or convalescent COVID-19. Sequenced sample: peripheral blood. The chain recombines TRBV4-3 with TRBJ2-7; possibly TRBD1 for D (5 bases). The CDR3 coding sequence is TGCGCCAGCAGCCAAGCCGTGGTTCCCTTACAGACAGATCTTAAGTACGAGCAGTACTTC. Protein product: CASSQAVVPLQTDLKYEQYF.